A single sample is the source of the 25 T cell receptor beta chains below, sequenced in a study of T cell repertoires in cytomegalovirus infection. Each CDR3 protein is one row after TCRdb ran MiXCR on the reads. Among roughly 640,000 distinct CDR3 sequences listed, 20% to 25% were seen once. The sequencing sample was made of CD8+ T cells from PBMCs. Every receptor here comes from a human donor in good health (CMV status not recorded). Some clones in this sample may be carry-over from other donors' samples.

The chain couples TRBV27 to TRBJ2-7; 8 bases line up with TRBD1. The CDR3 is 13 residues long. Germline V gene lookup returns CDR1 MNHEY and CDR2 SMNVEV (reference sequence). The ends lost 5 bases at V and 3 bases at J; junction bases unmatched: 3. The DNA for the CDR3 is TGTGCCAGCAGTCGAGGACAGGGCTACGAGCAGTACGTC. It is translated as CASSRGQGYEQYV.

V is TRBV27 and J is TRBJ2-7; TRBD1 aligns across 7 bases. The CDR3 totals 13 residues. The trim removed 5 bases at V and 3 bases at J, leaving 4 bases unmatched. CDR1 and CDR2 from the germline V gene are MNHEY and SMNVEV (reference sequence). The CDR3 DNA sequence: TGTGCCAGCAGTCCGGGACAGAACTACGAGCAGTACTTC. Protein product: CASSPGQNYEQYF.

This clonotype showed up just once. A junction end diverges from the germline sequence, so it may reflect a read error. J is TRBJ2-2 and V is TRBV5-4; tentatively, D is TRBD2 (5 bases). The CDR3 length is 17 residues. CDR1 SGHNT and CDR2 YYREEE come from the germline V gene (reference sequence). CDR3 sequence: CAGSSEGVGIATGELFF. In nucleotides, the CDR3 is TGTGCCGGCAGCTCCGAGGGAGTAGGGATCGCCACCGGGGAGCTGTTTTTT.

The chain combines TRBV25-1 with TRBJ2-5; D uncertain. This CDR3 has 12 residues. Germline loops: CDR1 MGHDK, CDR2 SYGVNS. Trimming took 3 bases from V and 5 from J, leaving 7 bases between them. The CDR3 nucleotides read TGTGCCAGCAGTGAGTCGGAGGAGACCCAGTACTTC. Protein product: CASSESEETQYF.

V gene TRBV29-1 combines with J gene TRBJ2-7; D is ambiguous. Trimming took off 0 bases at V and 5 bases at J, with 11 bases between the two ends. Germline V gene lookup returns CDR1 SQVTM and CDR2 ANQGSEA. There are 13 residues in the CDR3. The CDR3 bases are TGCAGCGTTGAAGATGGGCCTCTCGACGAGCAGTACTTC. Its protein is CSVEDGPLDEQYF.

The V call is TRBV5-1, the J call TRBJ2-7; tentatively, D is TRBD2 (7 bases). The V end lost 1 base, the J end lost 5 bases, and 10 bases lay between the germline ends. This CDR3 is 13 amino acids long. CDR1 is SGHRS and CDR2 is YFSETQ in the germline V gene. CDR3 sequence (DNA): TGCGCCAGCAGCTTGCAGGGGAGGGACGAGCAGTACTTC. Residues: CASSLQGRDEQYF.

This clonotype was observed a few times. V and J are TRBV28 and TRBJ2-5, with D uncertain. This CDR3 comprises 16 residues. From germline, CDR1 is MDHEN and CDR2 SYDVKM. V lost 5 bases to trimming and J lost 1 base, with 17 bases between them. CDR3 nucleotide sequence: TGTGCCAGCAGTCCCATATCCCAGCAGGCCCAAGAGACCCAGTACTTC. This translates into CASSPISQQAQETQYF.

The rearrangement links TRBV10-3 to TRBJ2-7, with TRBD1 matching over 8 bases. The germline gives CDR1 ENHRY, CDR2 SYGVKD. The trim removed 5 bases at V and 5 bases at J, leaving 11 bases unmatched. This CDR3 region has 15 residues. CDR3 sequence (DNA): TGTGCCATCAGTTCCTCGCAGGGGGCGAGGAACGAGCAGTACTTC. The encoded protein is CAISSSQGARNEQYF.

This clonotype was counted between two and nine times. The gene calls are TRBV14 and TRBJ1-2; D gene unclear. V dropped 3 bases and J dropped 2 bases, with 10 bases sitting between them. The germline CDR1 and CDR2 sequences are SGHDN and FVKESK. CDR3 length: 14 residues. CDR3 DNA: TGTGCCAGCAGCCAGGGCGGGCTAAACTATGGCTACACCTTC. It codes for CASSQGGLNYGYTF.

J is TRBJ1-2 and V is TRBV5-4; D remains ambiguous. The germline V gene encodes CDR1 SGHNT and CDR2 YYREEE (reference sequence). V lost 4 bases, J lost 8 bases, and 33 bases lay in between. The CDR3 sequence is 19 residues long. The CDR3: CASSPSRTGATPLSGGYTF. CDR3 nucleotides: TGTGCCAGCAGCCCGTCCAGGACCGGAGCGACGCCCTTATCGGGGGGCTACACCTTC.

This clonotype was detected ten times or more. The V and J genes are TRBV28 and TRBJ1-5; D is uncertain. The germline CDR1 and CDR2 sequences are MDHEN and SYDVKM. Trimming stripped 2 bases from V and 4 bases from J, with 6 bases between. This CDR3 has 13 amino acids. The CDR3 reads CASSLTVNQPQHF. CDR3 nucleotide sequence: TGTGCCAGCAGTTTAACAGTTAATCAGCCCCAGCATTTT.

This chain links TRBV6-2 or TRBV6-3 with TRBJ2-2, with a tentative D call TRBD1 (6 bases). V was pared by 5 bases and J by 2 bases, with 21 bases between. CDR3 length: 18 amino acids. Germline V gene data show CDR1 as MNHEY and CDR2 as SVGEGT. Here the CDR3 reads CASSPPDSYPQNTGELFF. The CDR3 DNA follows: TGTGCCAGCAGTCCACCGGACAGTTACCCTCAAAACACCGGGGAGCTGTTTTTT.

This clonotype was counted between two and nine times. The chain is built from TRBV6-6 and TRBJ2-5; D gene ambiguous. CDR3 size: 15 residues. Germline assignment: CDR1 MNHNY and CDR2 SVGAGI (reference sequence). Trimming left V 6 bases short and J 0 bases short, with 14 bases between. The CDR3 coding sequence is TGTGCCAGCAGCTCTGTCCCTCTGTACCAAGAGACCCAGTACTTC. Its translation is CASSSVPLYQETQYF.

This clonotype showed up many times. The CDR3 coding sequence is TGTGCCAGCAGTGAAGGGGGGCCAACCAATGAGCAGTTCTTC. Translating it yields CASSEGGPTNEQFF. The rearrangement joins TRBV6-1 to TRBJ2-1; maybe TRBD1 (6 bases). CDR1 and CDR2 (germline): MNHNS, SASEGT. The CDR3 has 14 amino acids. V lost 1 base, J lost 6 bases, and 10 bases lay in between.

The rearrangement links TRBV27 to TRBJ1-2; the D gene is possibly TRBD1 (5 bases). Trimming took 6 bases from V and 6 from J, leaving 17 bases between them. The CDR3 is 14 amino acids. The germline V gene has CDR1 MNHEY and CDR2 SMNVEV (reference sequence). CDR3: CASSYEQEIDGYTF. The DNA for the CDR3 is TGTGCCAGCAGCTACGAACAGGAAATAGATGGCTACACCTTC.

The chain employs TRBV12-5 and TRBJ1-4; 9 bases are a match to TRBD1. The CDR3 spans 14 residues. CDR1 is LGHNT and CDR2 is FRNRAP in the germline V gene. V was pared by 4 bases and J by 6 bases, with 3 bases of the junction left unmatched. The CDR3 DNA is TGTGCTAGTGGTTCGGGACAGGGTGATGAAAAACTGTTTTTT. It yields the protein CASGSGQGDEKLFF.

The chain links TRBV6-5 to TRBJ1-2; D is unclear. This CDR3 comprises 13 residues. Germline V CDR1 and CDR2: MNHEY, SVGAGI. The germline V and J ends were trimmed by 6 bases and 6 bases, with 14 bases remaining between them. DNA of the CDR3: TGTGCCAGCAGCCAAGAGGCTTCCCATGGCTACACCTTC. Its protein is CASSQEASHGYTF.

The chain combines TRBV7-9 with TRBJ2-3; perhaps TRBD2 as D (6 bases). V shed 5 bases and J shed 3 bases, with 24 bases lying between them. The V gene's germline CDR1 is SEHNR and CDR2 FQNEAQ (reference sequence). This CDR3 comprises 18 residues. CDR3 loop: CASSRGLTAPPGTDTQYF. CDR3 in DNA: TGTGCCAGCAGCCGTGGACTAACGGCTCCCCCAGGGACAGATACGCAGTATTTT.

The chain is built from TRBV7-9 and TRBJ1-1; no clear D. V was shortened by 5 bases and J by 1 base, with 23 bases between the two germline ends. The CDR3 spans 18 residues. CDR1 and CDR2 (germline): SEHNR, FQNEAQ (reference sequence). The chain's CDR3 is CASSARSDGSLSNTEAFF. CDR3 nucleotide sequence: TGTGCCAGCAGCGCCCGTTCCGACGGCTCCCTTTCGAACACTGAAGCTTTCTTT.

A few counts support this clonotype. The V call is TRBV4-1, the J call TRBJ2-1; 12 nucleotides match TRBD2. The CDR3 spans 15 residues. Germline CDR1 reads MGHRA; CDR2 reads YSYEKL. The V segment lost 1 base and the J segment 10 bases; nucleotides outside the gene matches: 5. The CDR3 here is CASSQGLAGGLEQFF. CDR3 in DNA: TGCGCCAGCAGCCAAGGTCTAGCGGGGGGGCTAGAGCAGTTCTTC.

In regard to this clonotype: A much bigger clone sits one base away, suggesting this may be a read error. The gene calls are TRBV6-6 and TRBJ1-2, with unresolved D. CDR1 MNHNY and CDR2 SVGAGI come from the germline V gene (reference sequence). The CDR3 consists of 14 residues. The CDR3 DNA reads as TGTGCCAGCAGTTACTCCACGTCCGACTATGACTACACCTTC. Protein: CASSYSTSDYDYTF.

This chain links TRBV5-6 with TRBJ2-4; TRBD1 matches at 7 bases. V shed 2 bases and J 8 bases; nucleotides not matched to a gene: 7. CDR1 is SGHDT, CDR2 YYEEEE, per germline. The CDR3 spans 14 residues. The CDR3 DNA is TGTGCCAGCAGCTTCCGGGACAGAAAGGACATTCAGTACTTC. This encodes CASSFRDRKDIQYF.

The sample holds many counts of this clonotype. V usage is TRBV6-6 and J usage is TRBJ1-5; D may be TRBD1 (5 bases). The CDR3 has 13 amino acids. Trimming took off 8 bases at V and 0 bases at J, with 8 bases between the two ends. CDR1 MNHNY and CDR2 SVGAGI come from the germline V gene (reference sequence). CDR3: CASSTASNQPQHF. The CDR3 DNA reads as TGTGCCAGCTCGACAGCTAGCAATCAGCCCCAGCATTTT.

The chain recombines TRBV6-2 or TRBV6-3 with TRBJ2-5, with D perhaps matching TRBD2 (6 bases). The V gene lost 4 bases and the J gene lost 0 bases, with 15 bases spanning the gap. CDR3 size: 16 residues. Germline CDR1 is MNHEY and CDR2 is SVGEGT. CDR3 sequence: CASSSQRGTDQETQYF. CDR3 sequence (DNA): TGTGCCAGCAGTTCTCAACGGGGGACGGACCAAGAGACCCAGTACTTC.

In its sample, this clonotype was seen many times. The chain joins TRBV7-6 to TRBJ2-5, with D hard to call. The CDR3 consists of 14 residues. Germline CDR1 reads SGHVS; CDR2 reads FNYEAQ. V lost 5 bases and J lost 4, with 14 bases in between. The DNA of the CDR3 is TGTGCCAGCAGCACCCGACGGAGAAGAGAGACCCAGTACTTC. It encodes CASSTRRRRETQYF.